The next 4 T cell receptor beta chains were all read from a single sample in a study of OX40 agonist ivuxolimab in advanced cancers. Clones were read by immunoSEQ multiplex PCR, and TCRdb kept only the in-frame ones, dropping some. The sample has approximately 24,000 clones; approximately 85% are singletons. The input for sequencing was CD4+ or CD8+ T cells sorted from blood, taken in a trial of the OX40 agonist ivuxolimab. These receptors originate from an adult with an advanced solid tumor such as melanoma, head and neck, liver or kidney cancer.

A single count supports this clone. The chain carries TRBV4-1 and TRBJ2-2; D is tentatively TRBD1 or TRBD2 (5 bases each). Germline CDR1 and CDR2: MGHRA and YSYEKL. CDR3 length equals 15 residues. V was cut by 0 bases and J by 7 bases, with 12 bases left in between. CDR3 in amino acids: CASSQEGAGGGELFF. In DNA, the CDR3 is TGCGCCAGCAGCCAAGAAGGGGCGGGTGGCGGGGAGCTGTTTTTT.

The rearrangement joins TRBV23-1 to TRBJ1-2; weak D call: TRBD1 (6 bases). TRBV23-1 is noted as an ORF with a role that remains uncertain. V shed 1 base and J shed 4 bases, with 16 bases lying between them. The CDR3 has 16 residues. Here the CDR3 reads CASSQYYRVPTYGYTF. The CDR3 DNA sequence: TGCGCCAGCAGTCAATATTACAGGGTTCCAACCTATGGCTACACCTTC.

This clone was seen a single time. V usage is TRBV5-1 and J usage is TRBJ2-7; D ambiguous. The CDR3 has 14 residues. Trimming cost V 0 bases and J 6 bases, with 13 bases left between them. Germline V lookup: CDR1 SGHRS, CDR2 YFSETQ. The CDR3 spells CASSLASLATEQYF. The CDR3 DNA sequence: TGCGCCAGCAGCTTGGCGTCCCTGGCGACCGAGCAGTACTTC.

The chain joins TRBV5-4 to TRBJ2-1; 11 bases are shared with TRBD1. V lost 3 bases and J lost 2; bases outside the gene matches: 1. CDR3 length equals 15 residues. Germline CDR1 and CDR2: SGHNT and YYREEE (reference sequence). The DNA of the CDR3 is TGTGCCAGCAGCTCGGGACAGGGGGCCTACAATGAGCAGTTCTTC. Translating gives CASSSGQGAYNEQFF.